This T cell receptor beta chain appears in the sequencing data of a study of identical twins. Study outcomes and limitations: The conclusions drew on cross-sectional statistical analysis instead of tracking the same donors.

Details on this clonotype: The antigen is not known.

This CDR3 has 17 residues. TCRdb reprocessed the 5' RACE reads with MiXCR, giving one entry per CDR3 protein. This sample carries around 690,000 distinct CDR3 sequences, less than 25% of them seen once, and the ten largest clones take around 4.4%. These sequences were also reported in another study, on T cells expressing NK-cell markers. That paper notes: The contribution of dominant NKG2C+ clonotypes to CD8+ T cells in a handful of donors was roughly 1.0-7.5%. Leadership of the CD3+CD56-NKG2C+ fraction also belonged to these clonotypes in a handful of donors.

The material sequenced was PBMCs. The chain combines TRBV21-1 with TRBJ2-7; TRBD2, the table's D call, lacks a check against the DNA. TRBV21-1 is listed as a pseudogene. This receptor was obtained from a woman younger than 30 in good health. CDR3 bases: TGTGCCAGCTGGGCCGGGGCTAGCGGGAGTAAAAGCCACGAGCAGTACTTC. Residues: CASWAGASGSKSHEQYF.